The 29 T cell receptor beta chains below all came from one sample that was sequenced in a study of OX40 agonist ivuxolimab in advanced cancers. The repertoire was sequenced with immunoSEQ multiplex PCR; TCRdb's copy has only in-frame clones and lacks some. The table lists approximately 98,000 clones, roughly four fifths of them singletons. The starting material was CD4+ or CD8+ T cells sorted from blood, obtained in a trial of the OX40 agonist ivuxolimab. These receptors all stem from an adult with an advanced solid tumor such as melanoma, head and neck, liver or kidney cancer.

The chain links TRBV30 to TRBJ1-1; tentative D call: TRBD1 (6 bases). The germline gives CDR1 GTSNPN, CDR2 SVGIG (reference sequence). Trimming left V 0 bases short and J 6 bases short, with 11 bases between. The CDR3 contains 13 residues. This CDR3 reads CAWSVGGSAEAFF. The CDR3 bases are TGTGCCTGGAGTGTAGGGGGGTCGGCTGAAGCTTTCTTT.

The chain employs TRBV5-1 and TRBJ2-7; TRBD2 agrees at 9 bases. The ends lost 4 bases at V and 5 bases at J; junction bases unmatched: 7. CDR3 length equals 14 residues. Germline CDR1 and CDR2: SGHRS and YFSETQ. The CDR3 sequence: CASSPPLAGDEQYF. CDR3 nucleotide sequence: TGCGCCAGCAGCCCGCCCTTAGCGGGAGACGAGCAGTACTTC. The whole variable domain, filled in from reference TRBV5-1 and TRBJ2-7, reads KAGVTQTPRYLIKTRGQQVTLSCSPISGHRSVSWYQQTPGQGLQFLFEYFSETQRNKGNFPGRFSGRQFSNSRSEMNVSTLELGDSALYLCASSPPLAGDEQYFGPGTRLTVT.

The V call is TRBV5-1, the J call TRBJ1-2; 10 bases match TRBD1. V lost 4 bases to trimming and J lost 5 bases; unmatched junction nucleotides: 11. From germline, CDR1 is SGHRS and CDR2 YFSETQ. The CDR3 runs to 16 residues. The CDR3 DNA reads as TGCGCCAGCAGCCATTACGGGACAGGGGACGGGTATGGCTACACCTTC. It yields the protein CASSHYGTGDGYGYTF.

This clone turned up a few times. The chain carries TRBV18 and TRBJ2-7; 9 positions match TRBD1. The CDR3 extends over 14 amino acids. Germline CDR1 reads KGHSH; CDR2 reads LQKENI. V was pared by 2 bases and J by 4 bases, with 3 bases of the junction left unmatched. Here the CDR3 reads CASSPAGQGYEQYF. CDR3 sequence (DNA): TGTGCCAGCTCACCAGCGGGACAGGGTTACGAGCAGTACTTC.

This clone was counted a single time. The genes are TRBV7-8 and TRBJ2-5; TRBD2 aligns across 8 bases. The end of the DNA is better explained by TRBJ2-7, so the J call may be wrong. The CDR3 is made up of 15 amino acids. Per the germline V gene, CDR1 is SGHVS and CDR2 is FQNEAQ. DNA of the CDR3: TGTGCCAGCAGCGTCGAGGTTAGCGGGACCTACGAGCAGTACTTC. As protein: CASSVEVSGTYEQYF.

V is TRBV6-5 and J is TRBJ2-4; the match to TRBD1 covers 9 bases. CDR3 length: 15 amino acids. Germline V gene lookup returns CDR1 MNHEY and CDR2 SVGAGI. J gave up 0 bases and V 6 bases, and 3 bases lay outside the gene matches. The DNA for the CDR3 is TGTGCCAGCAGAACAGGGGGCGCAGCCAAAAACATTCAGTACTTC. As protein: CASRTGGAAKNIQYF.

The chain is built from TRBV7-2 and TRBJ1-5; unclear D gene. The germline gives CDR1 SGHTA, CDR2 FQGNSA. Trimming took off 2 bases at V and 1 base at J, with 15 bases between the two ends. CDR3 length equals 17 residues. The DNA for the CDR3 is TGTGCCAGCAGCTTAATATCTCGGCCTCTAAGCAATCAGCCCCAGCATTTT. This encodes CASSLISRPLSNQPQHF.

V gene TRBV21-1 combines with J gene TRBJ1-2. TRBV21-1 is marked as a pseudogene. The CDR3 has 14 residues. CDR3 nucleotide sequence: TGTGCCAGCAGCAAAGCTCGGTACGTAGTGTGCTACACCTTC. It codes for CASSKARYVVCYTF.

The chain uses TRBV4-3 and TRBJ2-2; no reliable D call. CDR3 length: 16 residues. Germline-derived CDR1 and CDR2 are LGHNA and YSLEER. The V end lost 0 bases, the J end lost 2 bases, and 10 bases lay between the germline ends. The CDR3 DNA is TGCGCCAGCAGCCAAGATTCGAGACAAAACACCGGGGAGCTGTTTTTT. Amino acid sequence: CASSQDSRQNTGELFF.

V gene TRBV5-4 combines with J gene TRBJ1-2, with 8 bases aligning to TRBD1. The ends lost 1 base at V and 8 bases at J; junction bases unmatched: 4. Germline values: CDR1 SGHNT, CDR2 YYREEE (reference sequence). The CDR3 runs 13 residues. CDR3 bases: TGTGCCAGCAGCTTGCCACAGGGGGTAGGCTACACCTTC. Translating gives CASSLPQGVGYTF.

The chain has TRBV7-8 and TRBJ2-1; D not resolved. The V and J ends lost 5 bases and 0 bases respectively, with 17 bases between them. The CDR3 length is 17 residues. Germline V CDR1 and CDR2: SGHVS, FQNEAQ. The CDR3 nucleotides read TGTGCCAGCAGCAGTCCGTCGACCTCAGGCTCCTACAATGAGCAGTTCTTC. It codes for CASSSPSTSGSYNEQFF.

The rearrangement uses TRBV15 and TRBJ2-2; no reliable D call. Trimming shortened V by 8 bases and J by 0 bases, and 7 bases separated the two germline ends. Germline CDR1 is LNHNV and CDR2 is YYDKDF (reference sequence). The CDR3 is 13 amino acids. The CDR3 DNA follows: TGTGCCACCCGAGGCCCGAACACCGGGGAGCTGTTTTTT. Protein product: CATRGPNTGELFF.

The genes are TRBV2 and TRBJ2-1; maybe TRBD2 (5 bases). The CDR3 is made up of 15 amino acids. In germline, CDR1 is SNHLY, CDR2 FYNNEI. V was clipped by 5 bases and J by 0 bases, with 11 bases between them. The CDR3 coding sequence is TGTGCCAGCAGTCCTAGCCTAAACTCCTACAATGAGCAGTTCTTC. Its translation: CASSPSLNSYNEQFF.

The chain links TRBV7-2 to TRBJ2-3; possible D gene TRBD1, 5 bases. Trimming stripped 2 bases from V and 0 bases from J, with 12 bases between. CDR1 is SGHTA, CDR2 FQGNSA, per germline. The CDR3 covers 16 residues. The CDR3 coding sequence is TGTGCCAGCAGCTTACGCGTAGGGGCTAGCACAGATACGCAGTATTTT. Protein sequence: CASSLRVGASTDTQYF.

The chain has TRBV9 and TRBJ2-2, with TRBD2 identical over 7 bases. Germline V gene lookup returns CDR1 SGDLS and CDR2 YYNGEE. The CDR3 is 16 amino acids. V gave up 3 bases and J gave up 5 bases; unmatched junction bases: 10. This CDR3 is CASSGHWTRGTGELFF. The CDR3 DNA sequence: TGTGCCAGCAGCGGCCACTGGACTAGAGGGACCGGGGAGCTGTTTTTT.

The chain carries TRBV7-2 and TRBJ2-3; possible D gene TRBD1, 5 bases. Per the germline V gene, CDR1 is SGHTA and CDR2 is FQGNSA. The CDR3 covers 15 residues. V was trimmed by 4 bases and J by 0 bases, leaving 11 bases between them. The CDR3 is CASSSKGKSTDTQYF. For the CDR3, the DNA is TGTGCCAGCAGCTCCAAGGGGAAAAGCACAGATACGCAGTATTTT.

This clone was counted once. The chain is built from TRBV6-5 and TRBJ2-6, with D uncertain. V shed 6 bases and J shed 2 bases, with 11 bases lying between them. This CDR3 contains 15 residues. Germline V gene lookup returns CDR1 MNHEY and CDR2 SVGAGI. This chain's CDR3 is CASREKLPGANVLTF. The DNA of the CDR3 is TGTGCCAGCAGGGAGAAACTTCCTGGGGCCAACGTCCTGACTTTC.

The CDR3 loop reads CASSDPGGRERQPDTQYF. CDR3 coding DNA: TGTGCCAGCAGCGACCCGGGGGGCAGGGAACGCCAACCCGATACGCAGTATTTT. The chain is built from TRBV5-4 and TRBJ2-3; D might be TRBD2 (7 bases). Per the germline V gene, CDR1 is SGHNT and CDR2 is YYREEE (reference sequence). The V end lost 4 bases, the J end lost 6 bases, and 27 bases lay between the germline ends. There are 18 residues in the CDR3.

V is TRBV5-8 and J is TRBJ2-5, with D hard to call. Trimming cost V 1 base and J 7 bases, with 17 bases left between them. The length of the CDR3 is 15 residues. CDR1 SGHTS and CDR2 YDEGEE come from the germline V gene. CDR3 coding DNA: TGTGCCAGCAGCTTGACAGCTATGTCCTACTGGACCCAGTACTTC. Translated: CASSLTAMSYWTQYF.

CDR3: CASSQGQAYGYTF. For the CDR3, the DNA is TGTGCCAGCAGCCAGGGACAGGCCTATGGCTACACCTTC. V and J are TRBV13 and TRBJ1-2, with 8 bases that match TRBD1. The CDR3 is 13 residues long. Per the germline V gene, CDR1 is PRHDT and CDR2 is FYEKMQ (reference sequence). V was clipped by 5 bases and J by 4 bases; unmatched bases: 3.

The chain links TRBV18 to TRBJ2-7; D might be TRBD1 (6 bases). V lost 2 bases, J lost 4 bases, and 15 bases lay in between. Germline lookup yields CDR1 KGHSH and CDR2 LQKENI. The CDR3 length is 15 residues. CDR3 DNA sequence: TGTGCCAGCTCACCATACGGACAGCTCCTTTACGAGCAGTACTTC. It yields the protein CASSPYGQLLYEQYF.

This chain joins TRBV6-1 and TRBJ1-5; weak D call: TRBD1 (5 bases). Deletions cut 1 base from V and 7 bases from J, with 8 bases between. The CDR3 sequence is 13 residues long. Germline V gene lookup returns CDR1 MNHNS and CDR2 SASEGT. CDR3 DNA: TGTGCCAGCAGTGAAGGGAAGGGGCAGCCCCAGCATTTT. It is translated as CASSEGKGQPQHF.

J is TRBJ2-7 and V is TRBV18; D perhaps matches TRBD1 (6 bases). Per germline, CDR1 KGHSH and CDR2 LQKENI. Trimming pared 1 base from V and 2 bases from J, leaving 18 bases between. CDR3 size: 17 residues. The chain's CDR3 is CASSPLAAQGTTYEQYF. The CDR3 DNA reads as TGTGCCAGCTCACCACTCGCGGCGCAGGGGACGACCTACGAGCAGTACTTC.

The chain recombines TRBV7-2 with TRBJ2-7; D might be TRBD2 (5 bases). The V and J ends lost 2 bases and 3 bases respectively, with 14 bases between them. CDR1 is SGHTA, CDR2 FQGNSA, per germline. The CDR3 covers 15 residues. The CDR3 DNA sequence: TGTGCCAGCAGCTTATTTAACGAGGCGGGCTACGAGCAGTACTTC. Protein product: CASSLFNEAGYEQYF.

V gene TRBV27 combines with J gene TRBJ1-1; possibly TRBD1 for D (6 bases). The CDR3 consists of 14 residues. V was shortened by 4 bases and J by 3 bases, with 12 bases between the two germline ends. Looked up from germline, CDR1 is MNHEY and CDR2 is SMNVEV (reference sequence). The CDR3 loop reads CASSSISGDTEAFF. CDR3 DNA: TGTGCCAGCAGTTCTATATCAGGGGACACTGAAGCTTTCTTT.

The chain joins TRBV19 to TRBJ2-4; D might be TRBD1 (6 bases). With 5 bases removed from V and 1 base from J, the gap between germline ends came to 15 bases. This CDR3 has 16 residues. Germline assignment: CDR1 LNHDA and CDR2 SQIVND (reference sequence). CDR3 sequence: CASSSPPGVAKNIQYF. The DNA of the CDR3 is TGTGCCAGTAGTTCCCCCCCAGGGGTGGCCAAAAACATTCAGTACTTC.

This clone was picked up one time. The rearrangement links TRBV5-1 to TRBJ1-1; the D gene is possibly TRBD1 (6 bases). The CDR3 is 14 residues long. Germline V gene data show CDR1 as SGHRS and CDR2 as YFSETQ. Trimming took off 1 base at V and 10 bases at J, with 17 bases between the two ends. Here the CDR3 reads CASSLTAGEGLAFF. CDR3 DNA sequence: TGCGCCAGCAGCTTGACGGCAGGGGAGGGTTTAGCTTTCTTT.

This chain connects TRBV7-2 to TRBJ2-7; D perhaps matches TRBD2 (5 bases). The CDR3 consists of 12 residues. V was shortened by 5 bases and J by 7 bases, with 12 bases between the two germline ends. CDR1 is SGHTA, CDR2 FQGNSA, per germline. The CDR3 coding sequence is TGTGCCAGCAGCCCCCCAGCGGTAGAGCAGTACTTC. Protein product: CASSPPAVEQYF.

The chain links TRBV11-1 to TRBJ2-1; D is perhaps TRBD1 or TRBD2 (5 bases each). V dropped 2 bases and J dropped 4 bases, with 12 bases sitting between them. Per germline, CDR1 SGHAT and CDR2 FQDESV (reference sequence). This CDR3 has 15 amino acids. The DNA of the CDR3 is TGTGCCAGCAGCTTACGGGGCCTTTTGTACAATGAGCAGTTCTTC. This codes for CASSLRGLLYNEQFF.